This TCR beta chain was retrieved from a study of beta chain features in type 1 diabetes. On the study more broadly: Some 110 million sorted cells were examined across all samples. Study results and caveats: Across patients, naive, central memory and Treg TCRB repertoires exhibited apparently greater similarity than was observed across healthy donors. When VDJ junctions were examined, type 1 diabetes patients showed fewer insertions and more deletions. A moderate, significant TCRB CDR3 shortening appeared in type 1 diabetes across four CD4+ subsets.

Expressed TCRB transcripts got sequenced, as all isolated RNA was reverse transcribed. Only in-frame clones appear in the TCRdb table, and some are missing; sequencing was by immunoSEQ multiplex PCR. The sample contains some 360,000 clones, around a fifth of which appear only once. The table lists this clone with a few counts. The antigen remains unidentified. The CDR3 sequence is 16 residues long. Germline V gives CDR1 MGHDK, CDR2 SYGVNS. The ends were cut back, 6 bases at V and 1 base at J, with 13 bases in the middle. The gene calls are TRBV25-1 and TRBJ2-6, with D perhaps TRBD1 (7 bases). The material sequenced was naive CD4+ T cells from blood. The origin of this receptor is a woman aged 18-35 years in good health. This chain's CDR3 is CASSPGGTSGANVLTF. Written as DNA, the CDR3 is TGTGCCAGCAGCCCAGGGGGGACTTCTGGGGCCAACGTCCTGACTTTC.